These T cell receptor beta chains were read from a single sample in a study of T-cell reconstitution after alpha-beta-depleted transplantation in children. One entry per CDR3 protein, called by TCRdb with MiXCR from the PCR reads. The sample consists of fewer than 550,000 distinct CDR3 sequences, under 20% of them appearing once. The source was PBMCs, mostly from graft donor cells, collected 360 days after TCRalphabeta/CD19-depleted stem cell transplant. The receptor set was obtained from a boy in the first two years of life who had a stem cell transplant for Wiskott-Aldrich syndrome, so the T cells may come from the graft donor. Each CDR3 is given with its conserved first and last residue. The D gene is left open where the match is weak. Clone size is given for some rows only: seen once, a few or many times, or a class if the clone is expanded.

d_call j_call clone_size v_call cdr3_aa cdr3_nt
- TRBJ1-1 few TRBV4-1 CASSQEQGWNTEAFF TGCGCCAGCAGCCAGGAACAGGGTTGGAACACTGAAGCTTTCTTT
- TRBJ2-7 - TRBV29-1 CSVVGGATYEQYF TGCAGCGTTGTCGGGGGCGCAACCTACGAGCAGTACTTC
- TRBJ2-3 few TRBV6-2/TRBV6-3 CASSYWLSVTDTQYF TGTGCCAGCAGTTATTGGCTGTCGGTCACAGATACGCAGTATTTT
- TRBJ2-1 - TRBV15 CATSRDLAATYNEQFF TGTGCCACCAGCAGAGATCTGGCGGCTACCTACAATGAGCAGTTCTTC
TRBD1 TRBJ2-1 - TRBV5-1 CASSLAITGVGNEQFF TGCGCCAGCAGCTTGGCGATTACAGGGGTTGGCAATGAGCAGTTCTTC
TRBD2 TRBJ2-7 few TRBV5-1 CASSYGLAGPEQYF TGCGCCAGCAGCTACGGACTAGCGGGCCCCGAGCAGTACTTC
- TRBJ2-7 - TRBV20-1 CSAGTTRYEQYF TGCAGTGCCGGGACCACCCGGTACGAGCAGTACTTC
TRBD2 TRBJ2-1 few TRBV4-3 CASSHVSGRASNEQFF TGCGCCAGCAGCCATGTTAGCGGGAGGGCCAGTAATGAGCAGTTCTTC
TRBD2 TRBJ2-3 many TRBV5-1 CASSFLAGGSTDTQYF TGCGCCAGCAGCTTCCTAGCGGGAGGAAGCACAGATACGCAGTATTTT
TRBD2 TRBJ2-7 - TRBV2 CATRSGGAYEQYF TGTGCCACACGGAGCGGGGGGGCCTACGAGCAGTACTTC
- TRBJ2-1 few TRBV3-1 CASSQTEGAHNEQFF TGTGCCAGCAGCCAAACGGAGGGGGCTCACAATGAGCAGTTCTTC
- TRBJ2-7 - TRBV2 CASSEWGGAATGSSYEQYF TGTGCCAGCAGTGAATGGGGGGGCGCTGCGACAGGGAGCTCCTACGAGCAGTACTTC
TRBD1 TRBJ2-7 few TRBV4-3 CASSHLPGQGHEQYF TGCGCCAGCAGCCACCTACCGGGACAGGGCCACGAGCAGTACTTC
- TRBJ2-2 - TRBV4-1 CASSLWNAVTGKLFF TGCGCCAGCAGCCTATGGAACGCAGTCACCGGGAAGCTGTTTTTT
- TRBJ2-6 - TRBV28 CASTGGAGANVLTF TGTGCCAGTACAGGTGGCGCAGGGGCCAACGTCCTGACTTTC
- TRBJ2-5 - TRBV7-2 CASSLEAGRRETQYF TGTGCCAGCAGCTTAGAAGCCGGACGACGAGAGACCCAGTACTTC
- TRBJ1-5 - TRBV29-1 CSVRLTGKGQPQHF TGCAGCGTTCGGCTCACAGGGAAGGGTCAGCCCCAGCATTTT
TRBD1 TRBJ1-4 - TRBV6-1 CASRLMDRGNEKLFF TGTGCCAGCAGACTCATGGACAGGGGAAACGAAAAACTGTTTTTT
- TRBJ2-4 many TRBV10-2 CASSDPALAKNIQYF TGCGCCAGCAGTGACCCGGCTTTAGCCAAAAACATTCAGTACTTC
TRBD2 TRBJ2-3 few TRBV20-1 CSASGGLAGDRGQYF TGCAGTGCTAGTGGGGGACTAGCGGGAGATCGGGGGCAGTATTTT
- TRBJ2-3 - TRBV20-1 CSAARDFNTDTQYF TGCAGTGCTGCCCGGGACTTTAACACAGATACGCAGTATTTT
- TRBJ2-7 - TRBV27 CASSFWGRGEQYF TGTGCCAGCAGTTTTTGGGGGCGGGGCGAGCAGTACTTC
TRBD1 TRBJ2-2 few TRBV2 CASLIRDRGTGELFF TGTGCCAGCCTTATCCGGGACAGGGGGACCGGGGAGCTGTTTTTT
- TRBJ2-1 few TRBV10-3 CAIISSGPPDNEQFF TGTGCCATCATCTCCAGCGGGCCTCCTGACAATGAGCAGTTCTTC
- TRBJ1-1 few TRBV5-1 CASSLEASLGAFF TGCGCCAGCAGCTTGGAGGCCAGTTTGGGGGCTTTCTTT
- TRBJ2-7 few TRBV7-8 CASSLGQGRGEQYF TGTGCCAGCAGCTTAGGGCAGGGGAGAGGCGAGCAGTACTTC
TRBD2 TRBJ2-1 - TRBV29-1 CSVPLTSGLTYNEQFF TGCAGCGTTCCTCTGACTAGCGGGTTAACCTACAATGAGCAGTTCTTC
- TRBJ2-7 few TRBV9 CASSPTGWYEQYF TGTGCCAGCAGCCCAACGGGGTGGTACGAGCAGTACTTC
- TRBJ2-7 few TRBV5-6 CASSFGRQEQYF TGTGCCAGCAGCTTTGGACGACAAGAGCAGTACTTC